The subject of this entry is one TCR beta chain. The antigen remains undetermined. This entry belongs to a study of chemoradiotherapy in HPV16-positive cancers. Study results and caveats: Functional assays defining HPV-specific T cells used only a couple of HPV16-positive patients. HPV-responsive T-cell expansion during chemoradiotherapy was linked to improved recurrence-free survival in HPV16-positive patients. Candidate HPV-specific clones and E7-related TCR motifs grew in tumor during treatment.

Germline CDR1 WNHNN, CDR2 SYGVQD (reference sequence). The CDR3 spans 17 residues. V was cut by 3 bases and J by 2 bases, with 17 bases left in between. Assay: immunoSEQ multiplex PCR; the TCRdb copy retains only in-frame clones and omits some. The sample yields tens of thousands of clones, around 90% seen once. Over chemoradiotherapy, repertoires were sampled more than once. The sample was blood, taken from a patient who underwent chemoradiotherapy. The chain uses TRBV10-1 and TRBJ2-1; maybe TRBD2 (6 bases). This TCR was recovered from a human donor with HPV-associated anogenital cancer. CDR3 DNA: TGCGCCAGCAGTGACTCGACTAGTCAGATCCCCTACAATGAGCAGTTCTTC. It is translated as CASSDSTSQIPYNEQFF.